What follows are 13 T cell receptor beta chains derived from one specimen sequenced in a study of T cells in Graves' hyperthyroidism and ophthalmopathy. Amplified TCR beta CDR3 regions came from RNA transcripts. TCR CDR3 underwent first-round RT-PCR with the HTBI primer set. Using its own MiXCR run on the multiplex PCR reads, TCRdb lists one record per CDR3 protein. Of around 690,000 distinct CDR3 sequences listed, around 15% were seen once; the top ten hold 15% to 19%. The sequenced material came from blood. The source of these receptors is a man aged 50 or older with Graves' hyperthyroidism.

This clonotype was seen a few times. The chain is built from TRBV7-9 and TRBJ1-1; 7 positions agree with TRBD1. Per the germline V gene, CDR1 is SEHNR and CDR2 is FQNEAQ (reference sequence). CDR3 length equals 17 residues. Trimming cost V 3 bases and J 3 bases; bases outside gene matches: 13. CDR3 in amino acids: CASSFPRPQGRDTEAFF. CDR3 coding DNA: TGTGCCAGCAGCTTCCCCCGACCACAGGGGAGAGACACTGAAGCTTTCTTT.

In its sample, this clonotype was seen many times. The chain couples TRBV6-2 or TRBV6-3 to TRBJ1-6; D uncertain. This CDR3 contains 15 residues. V was shortened by 4 bases and J by 8 bases, with 15 bases between the two germline ends. Germline CDR1 reads MNHEY; CDR2 reads SVGEGT. The CDR3 loop reads CASSSRPMSDSPLHF. The CDR3 DNA reads as TGTGCCAGCAGTTCCAGACCGATGAGTGATTCACCCCTCCACTTT.

This clonotype was seen only a few times. The J gene is TRBJ1-2, the V gene TRBV7-2, with D hard to call. Deletions cut 3 bases from V and 8 bases from J, with 19 bases between. Germline V gene lookup returns CDR1 SGHTA and CDR2 FQGNSA. The CDR3 extends over 15 amino acids. Written as DNA, the CDR3 is TGTGCCAGCAGCTTTATCGGAGGGCCCGAAATAGGCTACACCTTC. This gives the protein CASSFIGGPEIGYTF.

In its sample, this clonotype was seen many times. The V gene is TRBV28, the J gene TRBJ2-7; 11 bases match TRBD2. This CDR3 contains 15 residues. Trimming removed 4 bases from V and 4 bases from J; junction bases left unmatched: 6. Germline CDR1 is MDHEN and CDR2 is SYDVKM. The CDR3 reads CASSSILAGVYEQYF. The CDR3 region has the DNA TGTGCCAGCAGTTCTATACTAGCGGGAGTGTACGAGCAGTACTTC.

This clonotype was seen at least ten times. The chain joins TRBV7-2 to TRBJ2-7; D is unclear. V gave up 5 bases and J gave up 5 bases, with 13 bases separating them. Looked up from germline, CDR1 is SGHTA and CDR2 is FQGNSA. This CDR3 is built from 13 residues. The CDR3 loop reads CASSTLGFHEQYF. CDR3 nucleotides: TGTGCCAGCAGCACCCTGGGGTTCCACGAGCAGTACTTC.

For this clonotype: One base away lies a much larger clone, so this may be a sequencing read error. The chain carries TRBV9 and TRBJ1-5, with D possibly TRBD1 on 5 matching bases. The CDR3 has 16 amino acids. V was cut by 2 bases and J by 13 bases, with 25 bases left in between. Germline lookup yields CDR1 SGDLS and CDR2 YYNGEE. As DNA, the CDR3 is TGTGCCAGCAGCGTGGGACTACCCCAAACGACAGATACGCAGCATTTT. Its translation: CASSVGLPQTTDTQHF.

This sequence joins TRBV28 and TRBJ1-1; D might be TRBD1 (6 bases). This CDR3 contains 16 residues. Germline V CDR1 and CDR2: MDHEN, SYDVKM. With 8 bases removed from V and 4 bases from J, the gap between germline ends came to 23 bases. CDR3 DNA: TGTGCCAGCTCTGACCCCTCGGGGGGCTTAGGCACTGAAGCTTTCTTT. Protein product: CASSDPSGGLGTEAFF.

Comments on this clonotype: The germline gene is not matched at one end of the junction; a read error may be the cause. This chain joins TRBV29-1 and TRBJ2-2, with D hard to call. The CDR3 contains 11 residues. The V gene's germline CDR1 is SQVTM and CDR2 ANQGSEA. CDR3 DNA: TGCAGCGTTGTGAACGCCGGGGAGCTGTTTTTT. It codes for CSVVNAGELFF.

This clonotype was detected only a few times. The chain uses TRBV6-6 and TRBJ1-2, with D possibly matching TRBD1 (6 bases). Trimming took 0 bases from V and 8 from J, leaving 13 bases between them. Germline V gene data show CDR1 as MNHNY and CDR2 as SVGAGI (reference sequence). The CDR3 consists of 14 residues. CDR3 sequence reads: CASSYSGGDWGYTF. CDR3 sequence (DNA): TGTGCCAGCAGTTACTCAGGGGGGGACTGGGGCTACACCTTC.

This clonotype was counted many times. This chain links TRBV28 with TRBJ2-3, with 14 positions matching TRBD2. The CDR3 consists of 16 residues. V trimming: 6 bases; J trimming: 4 bases; junction bases outside the gene matches: 6. The germline V gene has CDR1 MDHEN and CDR2 SYDVKM. DNA of the CDR3: TGTGCCAGCAGGACTAGCGGGAGGGGACGTGCAGATACGCAGTATTTT. Amino acid sequence: CASRTSGRGRADTQYF.

This chain uses TRBV6-2 or TRBV6-3 with TRBJ2-1, with TRBD1 identical over 7 bases. Looked up from germline, CDR1 is MNHEY and CDR2 is SVGEGT. Losses at the gene ends were 4 bases for V and 12 bases for J; bases not matched to a gene: 6. The CDR3 consists of 12 residues. CDR3 in amino acids: CASSSNRGTQFF. The DNA of the CDR3 is TGTGCCAGCAGTTCTAACAGGGGTACGCAGTTCTTC.

In its sample, this clonotype was seen a few times. J is TRBJ2-1 and V is TRBV9, with TRBD2 matching over 13 bases. The junction had 16 bases not matched to a gene; V was cut back by 4 bases and J by 9 bases. The CDR3 is made up of 18 amino acids. Per the germline V gene, CDR1 is SGDLS and CDR2 is YYNGEE. CDR3 region: CASSKRTSGSTLTVEQFF. CDR3 sequence (DNA): TGTGCCAGCAGCAAGAGGACTAGCGGGAGTACCCTTACAGTTGAGCAGTTCTTC. The entire variable domain, with the rest obtained from reference TRBV9 and TRBJ2-1, is as follows: DSGVTQTPKHLITATGQRVTLRCSPRSGDLSVYWYQQSLDQGLQFLIQYYNGEERAKGNILERFSAQQFPDLHSELNLSSLELGDSALYFCASSKRTSGSTLTVEQFFGPGTRLTVL.

J is TRBJ2-3 and V is TRBV5-6, with 9 bases that match TRBD2. The CDR3 has 16 amino acids. V lost 0 bases and J lost 5; bases outside the gene matches: 7. Looked up from germline, CDR1 is SGHDT and CDR2 is YYEEEE. The DNA for the CDR3 is TGTGCCAGCAGCTTGGGGGCTAGCGGGAAAAAAGATACGCAGTATTTT. Amino acid sequence: CASSLGASGKKDTQYF. The variable domain in full, with the rest retrieved from reference TRBV5-6 and TRBJ2-3, is DAGVTQSPTHLIKTRGQQVTLRCSPKSGHDTVSWYQQALGQGPQFIFQYYEEEERQRGNFPDRFSGHQFPNYSSELNVNALLLGDSALYLCASSLGASGKKDTQYFGPGTRLTVL.